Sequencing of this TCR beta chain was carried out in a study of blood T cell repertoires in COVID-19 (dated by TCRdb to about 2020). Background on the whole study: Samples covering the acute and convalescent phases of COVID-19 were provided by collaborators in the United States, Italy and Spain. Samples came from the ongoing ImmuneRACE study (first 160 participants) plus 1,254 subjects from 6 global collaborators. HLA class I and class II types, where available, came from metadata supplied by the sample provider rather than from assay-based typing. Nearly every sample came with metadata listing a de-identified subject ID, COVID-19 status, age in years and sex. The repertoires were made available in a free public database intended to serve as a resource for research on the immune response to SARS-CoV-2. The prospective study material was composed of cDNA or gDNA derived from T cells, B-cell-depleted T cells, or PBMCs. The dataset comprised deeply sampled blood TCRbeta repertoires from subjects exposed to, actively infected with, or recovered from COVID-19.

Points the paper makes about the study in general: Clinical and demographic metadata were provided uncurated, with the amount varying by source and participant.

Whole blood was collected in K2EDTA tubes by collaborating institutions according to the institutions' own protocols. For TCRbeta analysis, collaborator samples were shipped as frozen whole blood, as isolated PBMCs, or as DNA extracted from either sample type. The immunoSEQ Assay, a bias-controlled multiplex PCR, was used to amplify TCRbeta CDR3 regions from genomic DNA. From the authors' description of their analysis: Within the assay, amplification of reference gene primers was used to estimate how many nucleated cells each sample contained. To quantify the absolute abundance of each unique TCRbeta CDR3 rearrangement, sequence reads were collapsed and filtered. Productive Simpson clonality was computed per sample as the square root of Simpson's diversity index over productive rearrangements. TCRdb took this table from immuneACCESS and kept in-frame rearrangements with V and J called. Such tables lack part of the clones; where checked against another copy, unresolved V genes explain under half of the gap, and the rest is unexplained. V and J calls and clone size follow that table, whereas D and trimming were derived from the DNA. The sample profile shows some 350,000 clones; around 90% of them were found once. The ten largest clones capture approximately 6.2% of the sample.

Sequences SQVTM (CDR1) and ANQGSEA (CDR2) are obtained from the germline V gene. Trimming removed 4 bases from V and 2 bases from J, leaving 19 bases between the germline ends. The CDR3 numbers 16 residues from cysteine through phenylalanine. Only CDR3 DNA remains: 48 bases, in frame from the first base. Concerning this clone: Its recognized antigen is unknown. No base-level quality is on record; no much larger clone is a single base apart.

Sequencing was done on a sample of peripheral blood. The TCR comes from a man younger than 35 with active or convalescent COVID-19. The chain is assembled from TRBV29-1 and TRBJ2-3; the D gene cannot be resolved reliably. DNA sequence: TGCAGCGTTGTTACCCGAGAGGTCCGGAACACAGATACGCAGTATTTT. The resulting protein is CSVVTREVRNTDTQYF.